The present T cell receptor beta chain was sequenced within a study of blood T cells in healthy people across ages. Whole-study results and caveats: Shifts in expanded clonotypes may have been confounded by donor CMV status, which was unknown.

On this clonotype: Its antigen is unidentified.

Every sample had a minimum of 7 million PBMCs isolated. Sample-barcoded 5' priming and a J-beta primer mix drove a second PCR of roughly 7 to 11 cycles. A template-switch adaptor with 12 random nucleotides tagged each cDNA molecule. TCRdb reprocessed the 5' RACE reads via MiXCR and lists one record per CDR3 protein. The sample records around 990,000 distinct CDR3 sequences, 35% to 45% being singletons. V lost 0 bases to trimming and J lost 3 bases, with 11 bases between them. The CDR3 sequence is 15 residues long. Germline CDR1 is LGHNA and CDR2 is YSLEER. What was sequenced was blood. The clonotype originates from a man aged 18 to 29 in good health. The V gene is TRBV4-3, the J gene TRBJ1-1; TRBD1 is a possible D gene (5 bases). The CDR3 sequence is CASSQDEGTYTEAFF. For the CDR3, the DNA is TGCGCCAGCAGCCAAGATGAAGGGACCTACACTGAAGCTTTCTTT.